This T cell receptor beta chain came from a study of blood T cell repertoires in COVID-19. The overall study: Samples came from the United States, Italy and Spain, spanning acute and convalescent COVID-19. The analysed material was cDNA or gDNA that came from T cells, B-cell-depleted T cells, or PBMCs.

Germline V CDR1 and CDR2: SGHTA, FQGNSA. The CDR3 is 14 residues long. With V trimmed by 3 bases and J by 4 bases, 4 bases remained unmatched. Per the original methods: Estimated nucleated cell counts came from reference gene primer amplification. TCRdb's copy holds only in-frame clones and misses some; the assay was immunoSEQ multiplex PCR. That table furnishes V, J and clone size, whereas the DNA furnished D and trimming. The sample has under 200,000 clones; about 86% are singletons. This sequence was found in a middle-aged man with active or convalescent COVID-19. The rearrangement links TRBV7-2 to TRBJ1-2, with TRBD1 matching over 8 bases. Material for sequencing was peripheral blood. CDR3 in amino acids: CASSLEDRVYGYTF. CDR3 DNA: TGTGCCAGCAGCTTGGAGGACAGGGTCTATGGCTACACCTTC.